The present T cell receptor beta chain was sequenced within a study of CD8 T cells in Susac syndrome. Points from the study as a whole: The study conceded that relatively few individuals underwent its TCR sequencing and HLA analysis.

Reverse transcription of roughly 0.45 to 1 ug RNA was carried out with random hexamers. A multiplex approach, immunoSEQ multiplex PCR, amplified TCR beta CDR3 across 54 Vbeta and 13 Jbeta. TCRdb analysed the immunoSEQ multiplex PCR reads with MiXCR anew, one entry per CDR3 protein. In the table there are about 180,000 distinct CDR3 sequences, 95% of which are singletons. As regards this clonotype: Its antigen is still unknown.

This CDR3 has 14 residues. With 4 bases clipped from V and 3 bases from J, the junction kept 9 bases outside the gene matches. Germline CDR1 and CDR2: SQVTM and ANQGSEA. Sequencing of TCR beta, carried out with a high-throughput approach, was applied to CD8+ and CD4+ T cells from the blood. The clonotype was recovered from a human donor with multiple sclerosis. This chain connects TRBV29-1 to TRBJ2-7; 7 nucleotides match TRBD1. The material sequenced was CD4+ T cells from PBMCs. The CDR3 protein is CSVGQGVSYYEQYF. The CDR3, as DNA: TGCAGCGTTGGTCAGGGGGTCTCTTACTACGAGCAGTACTTC.